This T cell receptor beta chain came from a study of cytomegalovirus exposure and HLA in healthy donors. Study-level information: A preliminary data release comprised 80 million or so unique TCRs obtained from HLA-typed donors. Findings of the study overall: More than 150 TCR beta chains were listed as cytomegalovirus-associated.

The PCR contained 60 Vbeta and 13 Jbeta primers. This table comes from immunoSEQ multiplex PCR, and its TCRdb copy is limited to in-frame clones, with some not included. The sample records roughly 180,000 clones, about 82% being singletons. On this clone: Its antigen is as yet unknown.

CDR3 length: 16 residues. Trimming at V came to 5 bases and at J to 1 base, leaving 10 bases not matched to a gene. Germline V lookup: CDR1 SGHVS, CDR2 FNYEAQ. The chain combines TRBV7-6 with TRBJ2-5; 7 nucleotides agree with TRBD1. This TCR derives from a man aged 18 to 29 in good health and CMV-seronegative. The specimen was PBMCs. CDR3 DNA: TGTGCCAGCAGCCGTACGAGCAGGGACAGCCAAGAGACCCAGTACTTC. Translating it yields CASSRTSRDSQETQYF.